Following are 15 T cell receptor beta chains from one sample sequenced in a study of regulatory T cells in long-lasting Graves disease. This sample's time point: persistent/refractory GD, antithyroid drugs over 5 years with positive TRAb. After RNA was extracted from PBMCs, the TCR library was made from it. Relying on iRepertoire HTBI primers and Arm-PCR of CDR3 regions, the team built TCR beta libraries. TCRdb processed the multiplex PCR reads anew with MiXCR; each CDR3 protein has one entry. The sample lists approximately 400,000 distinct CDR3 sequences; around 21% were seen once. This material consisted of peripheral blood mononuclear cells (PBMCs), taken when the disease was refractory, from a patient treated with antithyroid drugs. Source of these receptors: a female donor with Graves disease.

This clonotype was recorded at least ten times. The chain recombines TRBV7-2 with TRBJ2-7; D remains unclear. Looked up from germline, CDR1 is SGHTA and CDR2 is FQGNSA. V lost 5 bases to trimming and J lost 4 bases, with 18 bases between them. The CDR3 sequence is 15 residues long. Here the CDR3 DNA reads TGTGCCAGCAGCCCCCGTAGAGCGATCAAGTACGAGCAGTACTTC. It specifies CASSPRRAIKYEQYF.

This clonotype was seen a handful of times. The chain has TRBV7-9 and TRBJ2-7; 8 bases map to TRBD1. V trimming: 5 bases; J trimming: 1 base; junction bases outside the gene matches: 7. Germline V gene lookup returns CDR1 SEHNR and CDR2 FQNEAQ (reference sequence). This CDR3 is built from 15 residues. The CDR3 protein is CASSENRGASYEQYF. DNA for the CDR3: TGTGCCAGCAGCGAAAACAGGGGGGCATCCTACGAGCAGTACTTC.

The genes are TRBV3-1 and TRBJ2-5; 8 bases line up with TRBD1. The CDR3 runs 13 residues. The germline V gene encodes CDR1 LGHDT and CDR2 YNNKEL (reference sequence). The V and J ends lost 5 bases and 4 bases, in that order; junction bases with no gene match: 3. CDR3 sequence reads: CASSATGVETQYF. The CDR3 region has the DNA TGTGCCAGCAGCGCGACAGGGGTAGAGACCCAGTACTTC.

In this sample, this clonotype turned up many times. The CDR3 sequence: CASQTGHRLYEQYF. Here the CDR3 DNA reads TGTGCCAGCCAGACAGGGCACAGGCTGTACGAGCAGTACTTC. The chain links TRBV7-3 to TRBJ2-7; 7 bases align to TRBD1. The V segment lost 8 bases and the J segment 4 bases; nucleotides outside the gene matches: 11. This CDR3 is built from 14 residues. CDR1 is SGHTA, CDR2 FQGTGA, per germline.

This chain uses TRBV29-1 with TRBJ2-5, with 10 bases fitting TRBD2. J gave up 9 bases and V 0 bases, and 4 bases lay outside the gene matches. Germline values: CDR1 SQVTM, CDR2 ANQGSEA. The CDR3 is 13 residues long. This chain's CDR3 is CSVEDVGTSAQYF. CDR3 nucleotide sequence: TGCAGCGTTGAAGATGTCGGGACTAGCGCCCAGTACTTC.

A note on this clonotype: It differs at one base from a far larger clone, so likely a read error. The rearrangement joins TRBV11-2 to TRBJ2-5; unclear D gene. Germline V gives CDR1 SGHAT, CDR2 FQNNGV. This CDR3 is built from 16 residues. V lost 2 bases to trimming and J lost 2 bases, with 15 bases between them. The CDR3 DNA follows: TGTGCCAGCAGCTTACGGGTGGGTAGGGCTCAAGAGACCCAGTACTTC. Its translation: CASSLRVGRAQETQYF.

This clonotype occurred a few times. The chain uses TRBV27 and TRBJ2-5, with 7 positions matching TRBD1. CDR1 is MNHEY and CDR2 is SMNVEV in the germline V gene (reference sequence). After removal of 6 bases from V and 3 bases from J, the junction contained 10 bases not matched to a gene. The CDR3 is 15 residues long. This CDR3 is CASSPLGTVEETQYF. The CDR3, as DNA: TGTGCCAGCAGCCCCTTGGGGACAGTGGAAGAGACCCAGTACTTC.

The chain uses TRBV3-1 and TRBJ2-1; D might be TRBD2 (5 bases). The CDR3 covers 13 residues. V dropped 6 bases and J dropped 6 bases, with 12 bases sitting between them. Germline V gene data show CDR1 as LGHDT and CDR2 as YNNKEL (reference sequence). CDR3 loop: CASRPAVVNEQFF. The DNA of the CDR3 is TGTGCCAGCAGGCCAGCGGTGGTCAATGAGCAGTTCTTC.

CDR3 region: CASSLFITGELFF. For the CDR3, the DNA is TGTGCCAGCAGCTTATTCATCACCGGGGAGCTGTTTTTT. V gene TRBV7-9 combines with J gene TRBJ2-2; D gene uncertain. Trimming pared 2 bases from V and 4 bases from J, leaving 5 bases between. The CDR3 covers 13 residues. CDR1 and CDR2 from the germline V gene are SEHNR and FQNEAQ (reference sequence).

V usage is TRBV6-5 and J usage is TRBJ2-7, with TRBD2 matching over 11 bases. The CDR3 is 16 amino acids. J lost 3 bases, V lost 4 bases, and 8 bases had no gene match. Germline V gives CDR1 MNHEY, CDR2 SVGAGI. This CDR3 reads CASSSRAGTSGYEQYF. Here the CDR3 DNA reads TGTGCCAGCAGTTCCCGGGCCGGGACTAGCGGCTACGAGCAGTACTTC.

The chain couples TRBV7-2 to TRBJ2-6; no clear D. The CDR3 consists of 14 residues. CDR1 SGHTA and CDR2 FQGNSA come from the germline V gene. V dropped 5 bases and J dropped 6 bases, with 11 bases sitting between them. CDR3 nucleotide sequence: TGTGCCAGCAGCCCAGATCCGACGGCCAACGTCCTGACTTTC. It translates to CASSPDPTANVLTF.

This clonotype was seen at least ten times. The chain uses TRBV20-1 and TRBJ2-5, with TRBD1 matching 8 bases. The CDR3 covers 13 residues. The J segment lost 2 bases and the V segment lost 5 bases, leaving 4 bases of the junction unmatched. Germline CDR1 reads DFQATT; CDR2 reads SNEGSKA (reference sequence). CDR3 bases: TGCAGTGCTCCCGACAGGGGACAAGAGACCCAGTACTTC. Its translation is CSAPDRGQETQYF.

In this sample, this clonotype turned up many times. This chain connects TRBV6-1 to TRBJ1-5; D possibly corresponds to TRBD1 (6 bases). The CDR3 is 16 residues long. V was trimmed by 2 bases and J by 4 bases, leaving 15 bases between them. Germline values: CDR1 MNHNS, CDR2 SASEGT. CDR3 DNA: TGTGCCAGCAGTGAATTAACAGGGATAGGGAATCAGCCCCAGCATTTT. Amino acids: CASSELTGIGNQPQHF.

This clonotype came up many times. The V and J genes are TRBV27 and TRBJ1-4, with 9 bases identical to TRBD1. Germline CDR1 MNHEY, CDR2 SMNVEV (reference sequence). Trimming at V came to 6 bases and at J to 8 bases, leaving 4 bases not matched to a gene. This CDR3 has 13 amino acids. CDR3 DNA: TGTGCCAGCAGCCACGGACAGGGGGAAAAACTGTTTTTT. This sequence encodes CASSHGQGEKLFF.

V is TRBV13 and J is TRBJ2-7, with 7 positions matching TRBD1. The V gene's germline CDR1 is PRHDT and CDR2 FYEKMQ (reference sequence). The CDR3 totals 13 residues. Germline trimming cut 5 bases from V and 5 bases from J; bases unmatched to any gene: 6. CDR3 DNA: TGTGCCAGCAGCCTACAGGGGTCCCACGAGCAGTACTTC. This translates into CASSLQGSHEQYF.